These 7 T cell receptor beta chains were sequenced from one sample in a study of blood T cell repertoires in COVID-19. Sequencing was performed with immunoSEQ multiplex PCR; in TCRdb, only in-frame clones are kept and a portion is missing. The sample yields around 70,000 clones, over 85% seen once. The specimen sequenced was peripheral blood. These receptors originate from a man in his fifties with acute or convalescent COVID-19.

The rearrangement links TRBV2 to TRBJ1-1; no clear D. From germline, CDR1 is SNHLY and CDR2 FYNNEI. The CDR3 runs to 13 residues. Trimming removed 5 bases from V and 1 base from J, with 8 bases in between. The CDR3 DNA sequence: TGTGCCAGCAGTTTAGAGGGGAACACTGAAGCTTTCTTT. This translates into CASSLEGNTEAFF. Full variable domain (outside the CDR3, taken from reference TRBV2 and TRBJ1-1): EPEVTQTPSHQVTQMGQEVILRCVPISNHLYFYWYRQILGQKVEFLVSFYNNEISEKSEIFDDQFSVERPDGSNFTLKIRSTKLEDSAMYFCASSLEGNTEAFFGQGTRLTVV.

The V call is TRBV2, the J call TRBJ1-3; TRBD1 might be the D (5 bases). The V end lost 6 bases, the J end lost 0 bases, and 12 bases lay between the germline ends. The CDR3 runs 15 residues. Germline V gene sequence: CDR1 SNHLY, CDR2 FYNNEI. CDR3 DNA sequence: TGTGCCAGCAGGCCCGAAGGGGTCTCTGGAAACACCATATATTTT. Translation: CASRPEGVSGNTIYF.

This chain uses TRBV7-2 with TRBJ2-1; D perhaps matches TRBD2 (7 bases). The germline V gene encodes CDR1 SGHTA and CDR2 FQGNSA. V was trimmed by 5 bases and J by 7 bases, leaving 15 bases between them. The CDR3 has 14 amino acids. CDR3 in amino acids: CASSPGGPRNEQFF. DNA for the CDR3: TGTGCCAGCAGCCCCGGGGGGCCGAGAAATGAGCAGTTCTTC. Filled out from reference TRBV7-2 and TRBJ2-1, the complete variable domain reads GAGVSQSPSNKVTEKGKDVELRCDPISGHTALYWYRQSLGQGLEFLIYFQGNSAPDKSGLPSDRFSAERTGGSVSTLTIQRTQQEDSAVYLCASSPGGPRNEQFFGPGTRLTVL.

V usage is TRBV27 and J usage is TRBJ1-5, with 10 nucleotides matching TRBD1. Germline loops: CDR1 MNHEY, CDR2 SMNVEV (reference sequence). This CDR3 has 16 residues. V was clipped by 4 bases and J by 2 bases; unmatched bases: 5. CDR3 sequence (DNA): TGTGCCAGCAGTTCAGCCGGGACAGGGGGCAATCAGCCCCAGCATTTT. Translation: CASSSAGTGGNQPQHF.

The J gene is TRBJ2-1, the V gene TRBV3-1 (or the pseudogene TRBV3-2); maybe TRBD2 (6 bases). Germline CDR1 and CDR2: LGHDT and YNNKEL (reference sequence). V lost 6 bases and J lost 2, with 14 bases in between. CDR3 length: 15 amino acids. CDR3 DNA sequence: TGTGCCAGCAGGGTTGGGACTTCCACCTACAATGAGCAGTTCTTC. Translated: CASRVGTSTYNEQFF.

The chain is built from TRBV6-1 and TRBJ2-1, with TRBD2 as a possible D gene (6 bases). Trimming left V 4 bases short and J 1 base short, with 14 bases between. The CDR3 length is 16 residues. Germline lookup yields CDR1 MNHNS and CDR2 SASEGT. CDR3 amino acids: CASSGPLAKSYNEQFF. CDR3 DNA sequence: TGTGCCAGCAGTGGGCCTCTAGCGAAGTCCTACAATGAGCAGTTCTTC.

The V and J genes are TRBV9 and TRBJ1-6; D may be TRBD1 (6 bases). This CDR3 comprises 15 residues. Germline V gene sequence: CDR1 SGDLS, CDR2 YYNGEE. V dropped 0 bases and J dropped 10 bases, with 14 bases sitting between them. This CDR3 is CASSVAGRGNSPLHF. The CDR3 nucleotides read TGTGCCAGCAGCGTAGCTGGCAGGGGAAACTCACCCCTCCACTTT.